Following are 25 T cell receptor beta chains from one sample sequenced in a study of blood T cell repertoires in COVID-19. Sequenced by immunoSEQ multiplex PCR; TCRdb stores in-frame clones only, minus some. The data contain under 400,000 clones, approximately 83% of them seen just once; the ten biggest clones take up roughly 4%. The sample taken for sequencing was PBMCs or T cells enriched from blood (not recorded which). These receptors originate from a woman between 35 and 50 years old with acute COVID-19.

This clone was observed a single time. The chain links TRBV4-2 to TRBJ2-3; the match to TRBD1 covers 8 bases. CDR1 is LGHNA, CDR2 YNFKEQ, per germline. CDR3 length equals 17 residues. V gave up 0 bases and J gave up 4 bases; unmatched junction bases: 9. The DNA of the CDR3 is TGTGCCAGCAGCCAAGACCCAGGGGGCGATCGAGCAGATACGCAGTATTTT. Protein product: CASSQDPGGDRADTQYF.

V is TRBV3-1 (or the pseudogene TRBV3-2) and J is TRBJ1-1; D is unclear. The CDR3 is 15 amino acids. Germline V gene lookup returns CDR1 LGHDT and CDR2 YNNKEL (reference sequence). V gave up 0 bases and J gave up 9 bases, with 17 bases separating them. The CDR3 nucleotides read TGTGCCAGCAGCCAAGACGCTCCCCCCGGCGGAAAAGCTTTCTTT. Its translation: CASSQDAPPGGKAFF.

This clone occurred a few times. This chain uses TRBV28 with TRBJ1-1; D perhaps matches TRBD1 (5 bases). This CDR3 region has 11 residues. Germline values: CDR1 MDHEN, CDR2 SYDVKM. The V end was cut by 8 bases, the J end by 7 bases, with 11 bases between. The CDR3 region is CASFGGLEAFF. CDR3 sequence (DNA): TGTGCCAGCTTTGGGGGACTTGAAGCTTTCTTT.

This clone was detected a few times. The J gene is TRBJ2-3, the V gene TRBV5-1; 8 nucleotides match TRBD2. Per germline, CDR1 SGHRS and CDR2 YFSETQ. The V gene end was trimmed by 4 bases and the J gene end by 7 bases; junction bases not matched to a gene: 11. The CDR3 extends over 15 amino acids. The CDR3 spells CASSLNPGGTNTQYF. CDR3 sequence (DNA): TGCGCCAGCAGCCTGAACCCGGGGGGGACGAATACGCAGTATTTT.

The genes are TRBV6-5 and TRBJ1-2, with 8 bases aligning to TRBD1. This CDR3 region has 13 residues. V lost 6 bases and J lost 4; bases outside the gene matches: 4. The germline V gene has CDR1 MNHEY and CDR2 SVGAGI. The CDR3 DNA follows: TGTGCCAGCAGGCCGACAGGGGCCTATGGCTACACCTTC. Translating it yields CASRPTGAYGYTF.

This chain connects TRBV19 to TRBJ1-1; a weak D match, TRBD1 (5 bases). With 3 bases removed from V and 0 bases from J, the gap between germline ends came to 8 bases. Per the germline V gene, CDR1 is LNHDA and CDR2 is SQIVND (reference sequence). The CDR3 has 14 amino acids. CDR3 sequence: CASSMTAVNTEAFF. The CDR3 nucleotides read TGTGCCAGTAGTATGACAGCAGTGAACACTGAAGCTTTCTTT.

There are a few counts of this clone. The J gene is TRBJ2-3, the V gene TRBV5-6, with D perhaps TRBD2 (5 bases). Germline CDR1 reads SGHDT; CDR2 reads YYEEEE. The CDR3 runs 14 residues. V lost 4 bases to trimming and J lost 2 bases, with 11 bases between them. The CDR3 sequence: CASSPILVTDTQYF. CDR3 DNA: TGTGCCAGCAGCCCAATACTAGTCACAGATACGCAGTATTTT.

The CDR3 sequence is CSASAGWYQETQYF. CDR3 nucleotides: TGCAGTGCTAGTGCAGGATGGTACCAAGAGACCCAGTACTTC. J is TRBJ2-5 and V is TRBV20-1; D is uncertain. Germline V gene lookup returns CDR1 DFQATT and CDR2 SNEGSKA (reference sequence). The V end was cut by 3 bases, the J end by 0 bases, with 11 bases between. The CDR3 spans 14 residues.

The DNA of the CDR3 is TGTGCCAGCAGCCCACAGCGGGAGAGCACTGAAGCTTTCTTT. Encoded protein: CASSPQRESTEAFF. The rearrangement joins TRBV6-2 or TRBV6-3 to TRBJ1-1, with unresolved D. V lost 6 bases, J lost 4 bases, and 15 bases lay in between. CDR1 is MNHEY, CDR2 SVGEGT, per germline. The CDR3 consists of 14 residues.

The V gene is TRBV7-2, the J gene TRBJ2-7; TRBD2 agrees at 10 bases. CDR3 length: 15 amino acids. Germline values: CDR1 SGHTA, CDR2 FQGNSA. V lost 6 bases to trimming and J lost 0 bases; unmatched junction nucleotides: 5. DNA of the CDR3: TGTGCCAGCAGAGGACTAGCGGTACTCTCCTACGAGCAGTACTTC. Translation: CASRGLAVLSYEQYF.

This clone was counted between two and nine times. The DNA for the CDR3 is TGTGCCAGCAGTGAGGGGCGGCGGTTCCCCTATAATTCACCCCTCCACTTT. Amino acids: CASSEGRRFPYNSPLHF. The V gene is TRBV2, the J gene TRBJ1-6; tentatively, D is TRBD1 (5 bases). Germline V gene lookup returns CDR1 SNHLY and CDR2 FYNNEI. Trimming cost V 3 bases and J 2 bases, with 14 bases left between them. The CDR3 extends over 17 amino acids.

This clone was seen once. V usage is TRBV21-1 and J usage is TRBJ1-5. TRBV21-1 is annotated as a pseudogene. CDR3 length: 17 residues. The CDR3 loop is CASSKPDWSYSNQPQHF. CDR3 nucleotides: TGTGCCAGCAGCAAACCGGACTGGTCCTATAGCAATCAGCCCCAGCATTTT.

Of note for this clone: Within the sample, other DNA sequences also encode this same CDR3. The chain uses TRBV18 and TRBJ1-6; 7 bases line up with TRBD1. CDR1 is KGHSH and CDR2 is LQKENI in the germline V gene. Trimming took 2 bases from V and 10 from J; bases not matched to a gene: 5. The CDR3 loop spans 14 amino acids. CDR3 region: CASSPDRVRSPLHF. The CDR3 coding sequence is TGTGCCAGCTCACCAGACAGGGTGCGATCACCCCTCCACTTT. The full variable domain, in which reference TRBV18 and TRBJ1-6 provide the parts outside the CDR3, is NAGVMQNPRHLVRRRGQEARLRCSPMKGHSHVYWYRQLPEEGLKFMVYLQKENIIDESGMPKERFSAEFPKEGPSILRIQQVVRGDSAAYFCASSPDRVRSPLHFGNGTRLTVT.

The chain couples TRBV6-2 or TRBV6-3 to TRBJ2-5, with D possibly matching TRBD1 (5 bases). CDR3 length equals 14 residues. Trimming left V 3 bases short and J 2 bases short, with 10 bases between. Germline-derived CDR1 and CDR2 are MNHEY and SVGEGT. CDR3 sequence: CASSYFDRQETQYF. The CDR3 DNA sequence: TGTGCCAGCAGTTATTTCGACAGACAAGAGACCCAGTACTTC.

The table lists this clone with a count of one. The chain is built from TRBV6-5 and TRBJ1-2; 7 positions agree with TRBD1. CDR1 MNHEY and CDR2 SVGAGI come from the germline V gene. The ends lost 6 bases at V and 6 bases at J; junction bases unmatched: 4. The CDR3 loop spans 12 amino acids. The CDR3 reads CASRGGGNGYTF. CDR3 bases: TGTGCCAGCAGAGGAGGGGGCAATGGCTACACCTTC.

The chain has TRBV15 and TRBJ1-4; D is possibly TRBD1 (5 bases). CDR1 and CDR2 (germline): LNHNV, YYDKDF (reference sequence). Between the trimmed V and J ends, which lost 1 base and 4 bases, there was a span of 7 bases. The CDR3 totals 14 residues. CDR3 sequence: CATSRGQNNEKLFF. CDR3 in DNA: TGTGCCACCAGCAGAGGACAGAATAATGAAAAACTGTTTTTT.

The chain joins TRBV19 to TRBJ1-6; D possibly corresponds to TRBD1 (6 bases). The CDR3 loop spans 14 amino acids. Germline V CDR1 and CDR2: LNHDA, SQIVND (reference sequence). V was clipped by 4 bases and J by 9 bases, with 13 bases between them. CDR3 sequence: CASSRGGRGSPLHF. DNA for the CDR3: TGTGCCAGTAGTAGGGGGGGCCGCGGTTCACCCCTCCACTTT.

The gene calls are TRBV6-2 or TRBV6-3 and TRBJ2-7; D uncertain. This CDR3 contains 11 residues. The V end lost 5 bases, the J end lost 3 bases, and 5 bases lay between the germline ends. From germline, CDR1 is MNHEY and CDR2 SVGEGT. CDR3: CASSLGYEQYF. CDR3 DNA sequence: TGTGCCAGCAGTCTAGGCTACGAGCAGTACTTC.

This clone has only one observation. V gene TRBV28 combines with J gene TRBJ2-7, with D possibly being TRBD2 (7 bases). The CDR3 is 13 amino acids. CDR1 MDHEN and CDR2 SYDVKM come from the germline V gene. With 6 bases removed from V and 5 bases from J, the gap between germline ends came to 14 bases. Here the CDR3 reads CASRTRGANEQYF. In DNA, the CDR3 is TGTGCCAGCAGGACCCGGGGGGCCAACGAGCAGTACTTC.

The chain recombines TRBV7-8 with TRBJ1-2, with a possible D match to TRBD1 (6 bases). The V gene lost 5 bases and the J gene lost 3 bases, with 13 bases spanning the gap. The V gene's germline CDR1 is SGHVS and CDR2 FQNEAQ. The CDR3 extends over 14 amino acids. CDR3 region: CASSKVGAYYGYTF. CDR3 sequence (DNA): TGTGCCAGCAGCAAGGTGGGGGCCTACTATGGCTACACCTTC.

CDR3 DNA sequence: TGTGCCAGCAGGCTACAAGCGGGGGCTTCGTACCAAGAGACCCAGTACTTC. Translating gives CASRLQAGASYQETQYF. The J gene is TRBJ2-5, the V gene TRBV27, with TRBD2 matching 8 bases. CDR1 MNHEY and CDR2 SMNVEV come from the germline V gene (reference sequence). The CDR3 has 17 residues. J was trimmed by 0 bases and V by 6 bases; bases with no gene match: 12.

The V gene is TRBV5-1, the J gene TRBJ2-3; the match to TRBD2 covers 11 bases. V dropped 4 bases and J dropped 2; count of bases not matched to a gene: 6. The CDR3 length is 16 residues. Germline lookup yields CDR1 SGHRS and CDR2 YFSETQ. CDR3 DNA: TGCGCCAGCAGCCGCCAGACTAGCGGGGCCACAGATACGCAGTATTTT. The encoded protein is CASSRQTSGATDTQYF.

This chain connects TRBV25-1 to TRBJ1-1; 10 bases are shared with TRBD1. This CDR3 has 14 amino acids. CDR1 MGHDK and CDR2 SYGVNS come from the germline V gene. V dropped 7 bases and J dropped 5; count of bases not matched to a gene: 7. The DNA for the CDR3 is TGTGCCAGCACCGGACAGGGGGGGAGGACTGAAGCTTTCTTT. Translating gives CASTGQGGRTEAFF.

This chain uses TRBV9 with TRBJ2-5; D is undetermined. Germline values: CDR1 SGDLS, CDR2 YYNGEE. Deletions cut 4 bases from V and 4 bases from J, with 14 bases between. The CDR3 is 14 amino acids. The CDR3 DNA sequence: TGTGCCAGCAGCATCCAAGCAGAGCGAGAGACCCAGTACTTC. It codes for CASSIQAERETQYF.

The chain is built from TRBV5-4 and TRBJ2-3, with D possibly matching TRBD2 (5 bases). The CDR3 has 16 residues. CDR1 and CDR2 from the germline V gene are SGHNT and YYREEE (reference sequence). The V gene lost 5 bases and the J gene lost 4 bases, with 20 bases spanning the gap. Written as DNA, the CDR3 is TGTGCCAGCAGTCTCCCGGCTGGCACGCGGGCAGATACGCAGTATTTT. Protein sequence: CASSLPAGTRADTQYF.